The 17 T cell receptor beta chains in this list originate from one sample, sequenced in a study of CD8+CD57+ T cells in acquired aplastic anemia. TCR beta VDJ combinations and CDR3 sequences were profiled from genomic DNA. TCRdb called the reads again in MiXCR, with one record for every CDR3 protein. Among some 200,000 distinct CDR3 sequences listed, 30% to 40% were seen once. Sequencing input: sorted CD4+, CD8+, or CD8+CD57+ T cells (not recorded which) from PBMCs. The receptor set was obtained from a human donor in good health, serving as a control.

This clonotype was counted ten times or more. For the CDR3, the DNA is TGCAGTGCTAGGGCGGGGGCCGGCCTGAACAATGAGCAGTTCTTC. Translation: CSARAGAGLNNEQFF. The chain links TRBV20-1 to TRBJ2-1, with a weak D call TRBD2 (7 bases). V dropped 3 bases and J dropped 5 bases, with 17 bases sitting between them. CDR1 is DFQATT, CDR2 SNEGSKA, per germline (reference sequence). This CDR3 region has 15 residues.

This clonotype has ten or more counts. The J gene is TRBJ2-5, the V gene TRBV19; TRBD2 is a possible D gene (6 bases). The CDR3 runs 14 residues. Trimming took off 2 bases at V and 5 bases at J, with 12 bases between the two ends. Germline V gene data show CDR1 as LNHDA and CDR2 as SQIVND (reference sequence). CDR3 residues: CASSIRGNGETQYF. The CDR3 bases are TGTGCCAGTAGTATACGGGGGAATGGTGAGACCCAGTACTTC.

V gene TRBV15 combines with J gene TRBJ2-7, with 8 bases lining up with TRBD1. V was pared by 3 bases and J by 6 bases, with 10 bases of the junction left unmatched. CDR1 and CDR2 from the germline V gene are LNHNV and YYDKDF (reference sequence). This CDR3 spans 15 amino acids. The CDR3 nucleotides are TGTGCCACCAGCAGCTTGGTGGGACAGGTATCCGAGCAGTACTTC. This encodes CATSSLVGQVSEQYF. Full variable domain (remainder filled in from reference TRBV15 and TRBJ2-7): DAMVIQNPRYQVTQFGKPVTLSCSQTLNHNVMYWYQQKSSQAPKLLFHYYDKDFNNEADTPDNFQSRRPNTSFCFLDIRSPGLGDTAMYLCATSSLVGQVSEQYFGPGTRLTVT.

This rearrangement joins TRBV19 to TRBJ1-2; D is possibly TRBD1 (5 bases). The germline gives CDR1 LNHDA, CDR2 SQIVND (reference sequence). V was cut by 8 bases and J by 3 bases, with 19 bases left in between. The CDR3 totals 15 residues. The CDR3 here is CASGNLGAIDYGYTF. In DNA, the CDR3 is TGTGCCAGTGGCAATCTAGGGGCGATCGACTATGGCTACACCTTC. Variable domain in full (rest from reference TRBV19 and TRBJ1-2): DGGITQSPKYLFRKEGQNVTLSCEQNLNHDAMYWYRQDPGQGLRLIYYSQIVNDFQKGDIAEGYSVSREKKESFPLTVTSAQKNPTAFYLCASGNLGAIDYGYTFGSGTRLTVV.

This clonotype has just a few counts. The V and J genes are TRBV7-4 and TRBJ2-7; D might be TRBD2 (6 bases). V lost 5 bases and J 2 bases, leaving 16 bases between the germline ends. The CDR3 spans 15 residues. Germline-derived CDR1 and CDR2 are SGHVT and SQSDAQ. The CDR3: CASSPGTGIPYEQYF. CDR3 DNA sequence: TGTGCCAGCAGCCCCGGGACTGGGATCCCCTACGAGCAGTACTTC. The full variable domain, rest sourced from reference TRBV7-4 and TRBJ2-7, is GAGVSQSPRYKVAKRGRDVALRCDSISGHVTLYWYRQTLGQGSEVLTYSQSDAQRDKSGRPSGRFSAERPERSVSTLKIQRTEQGDSAVYLCASSPGTGIPYEQYFGPGTRLTVT.

This clonotype was recorded at least ten times. The chain joins TRBV19 to TRBJ1-5; D may be TRBD1 (5 bases). CDR1 is LNHDA and CDR2 is SQIVND in the germline V gene (reference sequence). V was shortened by 4 bases and J by 7 bases, with 11 bases between the two germline ends. The CDR3 has 13 amino acids. In nucleotides, the CDR3 is TGTGCCAGTAGTAGGGACCCTACACAGCCCCAGCATTTT. It encodes CASSRDPTQPQHF.

The table lists this clonotype with many counts. The rearrangement links TRBV6-1 to TRBJ1-2; no reliable D call. The V gene's germline CDR1 is MNHNS and CDR2 SASEGT. This CDR3 region has 15 residues. V shed 1 base and J shed 7 bases, with 16 bases lying between them. The CDR3 nucleotides are TGTGCCAGCAGTGAAGGGTGGGGAACGATGTCTGGCTACACCTTC. It codes for CASSEGWGTMSGYTF.

This chain connects TRBV15 to TRBJ2-7; D is unresolved. Trimming shortened V by 2 bases and J by 5 bases, and 10 bases separated the two germline ends. Germline CDR1 LNHNV, CDR2 YYDKDF (reference sequence). This CDR3 is built from 13 residues. CDR3 protein: CATSRQAPDEQYF. The DNA for the CDR3 is TGTGCCACCAGCAGACAGGCTCCTGACGAGCAGTACTTC. Based on the CDR3 plus reference TRBV15 and TRBJ2-7, the full variable domain is DAMVIQNPRYQVTQFGKPVTLSCSQTLNHNVMYWYQQKSSQAPKLLFHYYDKDFNNEADTPDNFQSRRPNTSFCFLDIRSPGLGDTAMYLCATSRQAPDEQYFGPGTRLTVT.

Only a few counts were recorded for this clonotype. A much larger clone sits a single nucleotide away, making a read error possible. The chain joins TRBV11-2 to TRBJ1-6; a weak D match, TRBD1 (6 bases). Trimming removed 8 bases from V and 7 bases from J, with 21 bases in between. The CDR3 length is 16 residues. The V gene's germline CDR1 is SGHAT and CDR2 FQNNGV. CDR3 nucleotide sequence: TGTGCCAGCGGCGTGACTACAGGGTCTGGGAATTCACCCCTCCACTTT. This encodes CASGVTTGSGNSPLHF. The variable domain in full, with the rest retrieved from reference TRBV11-2 and TRBJ1-6, is EAGVAQSPRYKIIEKRQSVAFWCNPISGHATLYWYQQILGQGPKLLIQFQNNGVVDDSQLPKDRFSAERLKGVDSTLKIQPAKLEDSAVYLCASGVTTGSGNSPLHFGNGTRLTVT.

This clonotype was found many times. The rearrangement uses TRBV20-1 and TRBJ2-1, with D perhaps TRBD1 (5 bases). This CDR3 is built from 12 residues. CDR1 and CDR2 (germline): DFQATT, SNEGSKA (reference sequence). V was pared by 7 bases and J by 5 bases, with 12 bases between. The DNA for the CDR3 is TGCAGTGTCGACAGCGACCACAATGAGCAGTTCTTC. Protein sequence: CSVDSDHNEQFF.

The chain joins TRBV2 to TRBJ2-2; D ambiguous. Trimming shortened V by 7 bases and J by 14 bases, and 5 bases separated the two germline ends. Per germline, CDR1 SNHLY and CDR2 FYNNEI. The CDR3 extends over 8 amino acids. This CDR3 reads CASMGLFF. The CDR3 nucleotides are TGTGCCAGCATGGGTCTGTTTTTT.

The sample holds many counts of this clonotype. The rearrangement links TRBV29-1 to TRBJ2-1, with 10 bases aligning to TRBD2. This CDR3 contains 15 residues. Germline CDR1 is SQVTM and CDR2 is ANQGSEA. The J segment lost 6 bases and the V segment lost 3 bases, leaving 8 bases of the junction unmatched. CDR3 amino acids: CSVDRIAGGINEQFF. DNA for the CDR3: TGCAGCGTTGACCGAATAGCGGGAGGTATCAATGAGCAGTTCTTC.

This clonotype was recorded many times. The V call is TRBV25-1, the J call TRBJ2-7; D is possibly TRBD2 (6 bases). CDR3 length: 14 amino acids. The germline V and J ends were trimmed by 7 bases and 4 bases, with 17 bases remaining between them. Germline assignment: CDR1 MGHDK and CDR2 SYGVNS. The CDR3 region has the DNA TGTGCCAGCACAGATGCGGGAAGGGATTACGAGCAGTACTTC. Protein product: CASTDAGRDYEQYF.

This clonotype was counted between two and nine times. Sequence at one end of the junction differs from germline and may be a read error. The V and J genes are TRBV12-5 and TRBJ1-1; the D gene is possibly TRBD1 (6 bases). The V gene's germline CDR1 is LGHNT and CDR2 FRNRAP. The CDR3 consists of 16 residues. Here the CDR3 reads CASGLGTGQWNPEAFF. CDR3 nucleotide sequence: TGTGCTAGTGGTTTAGGAACGGGACAATGGAACCCTGAAGCTTTCTTT.

This clonotype has a count of ten or more. CDR3 sequence reads: CSARDSRFTDTQYF. In nucleotides, the CDR3 is TGCAGTGCTAGGGACAGTAGATTCACAGATACGCAGTATTTT. This chain links TRBV20-1 with TRBJ2-3; D might be TRBD1 (6 bases). This CDR3 is 14 amino acids long. V lost 3 bases to trimming and J lost 2 bases, with 12 bases between them. Per the germline V gene, CDR1 is DFQATT and CDR2 is SNEGSKA (reference sequence).

This clonotype came up many times. V and J are TRBV20-1 and TRBJ2-1; D might be TRBD1 or TRBD2, each matching 5 bases. V lost 0 bases and J 7 bases, leaving 10 bases between the germline ends. The CDR3 length is 13 residues. CDR1 and CDR2 (germline): DFQATT, SNEGSKA (reference sequence). The CDR3 DNA reads as TGCAGTGCTAGAGATGGGACGGAAAATGAGCAGTTCTTC. Translating it yields CSARDGTENEQFF.

Remarks on this clonotype: This may stem from a read error, because a much larger clone lies one nucleotide away. The V and J genes are TRBV5-1 and TRBJ2-7; TRBD1 agrees at 8 bases. Germline CDR1 is SGHRS and CDR2 is YFSETQ. The CDR3 extends over 15 amino acids. CDR3 coding DNA: TGCGCCAGCAGCTTCCTCGGGACAGGACCCTACGGGCAGTACTTC. Translated, it gives CASSFLGTGPYGQYF.